The 17 T cell receptor beta chains reported below all come from one sample, sequenced in a study of blood T cell repertoires in COVID-19. The method was immunoSEQ multiplex PCR; TCRdb's version includes in-frame clones alone and lacks a portion of them. The repertoire consists of a few hundred thousand clones, with roughly 87% occurring once and the leading ten covering 5.1%. The sequencing sample was made of PBMCs or T cells enriched from blood (not recorded which). The origin of the receptors is a woman between 45 and 65 years old who had recovered from COVID-19.

V and J are TRBV7-2 and TRBJ2-3; 8 positions match TRBD2. Per germline, CDR1 SGHTA and CDR2 FQGNSA. The ends lost 1 base at V and 6 bases at J; junction bases unmatched: 15. This CDR3 region has 18 residues. The CDR3: CASSLDGAGLAPPDTQYF. CDR3 nucleotide sequence: TGTGCCAGCAGCTTAGACGGCGCCGGACTAGCCCCTCCGGATACGCAGTATTTT.

The chain joins TRBV9 to TRBJ1-5; D may be TRBD1 (5 bases). The CDR3 runs to 14 residues. The germline gives CDR1 SGDLS, CDR2 YYNGEE. The V gene lost 2 bases and the J gene lost 9 bases, with 15 bases spanning the gap. The CDR3 bases are TGTGCCAGCAGCGTTGGGCCGGGGGTTGGGCCCCAGCATTTT. Protein: CASSVGPGVGPQHF.

The chain is built from TRBV27 and TRBJ2-2, with 7 nucleotides matching TRBD1. CDR1 and CDR2 (germline): MNHEY, SMNVEV (reference sequence). J gave up 4 bases and V 6 bases, and 11 bases lay outside the gene matches. This CDR3 spans 16 amino acids. In DNA form, the CDR3 reads TGTGCCAGCAGACAACAGGGGCCGATATCCACCGGGGAGCTGTTTTTT. Protein sequence: CASRQQGPISTGELFF.

The chain links TRBV21-1 to TRBJ1-6; the D segment call TRBD1 is taken from the table without a DNA check. TRBV21-1 is a listed pseudogene. The CDR3 has 17 amino acids. In DNA form, the CDR3 reads TGTGCCAGCAGCAAGGGCTGTAGACAAACGTATAATTCACCCCTCCACTTT. This codes for CASSKGCRQTYNSPLHF.

The chain uses TRBV7-2 and TRBJ1-1, with a tentative D call TRBD1 (6 bases). V was pared by 4 bases and J by 2 bases, with 8 bases between. CDR1 is SGHTA and CDR2 is FQGNSA in the germline V gene. The CDR3 is 13 residues long. This CDR3 reads CASSSQGNTEAFF. DNA of the CDR3: TGTGCCAGCAGCTCACAGGGAAACACTGAAGCTTTCTTT.

The V gene is TRBV5-1, the J gene TRBJ1-1; D unresolved. Germline CDR1 reads SGHRS; CDR2 reads YFSETQ. There are 14 residues in the CDR3. V lost 0 bases, J lost 0 bases, and 6 bases lay in between. CDR3 DNA sequence: TGCGCCAGCAGCTTGGGTACAATGAACACTGAAGCTTTCTTT. Protein sequence: CASSLGTMNTEAFF.

J is TRBJ2-5 and V is TRBV28, with D possibly TRBD2 on 5 matching bases. The CDR3 covers 15 residues. Trimming left V 3 bases short and J 4 bases short, with 15 bases between. Germline CDR1 MDHEN, CDR2 SYDVKM. CDR3 sequence (DNA): TGTGCCAGCAGTTTGGTTGGGAGTGGGAGAGAGACCCAGTACTTC. Translation: CASSLVGSGRETQYF.

The chain is built from TRBV6-5 and TRBJ1-2; 9 bases fit TRBD1. The CDR3 spans 15 residues. The junction had 14 bases not matched to a gene; V was cut back by 7 bases and J by 8 bases. Germline-derived CDR1 and CDR2 are MNHEY and SVGAGI. The CDR3 bases are TGTGCCAGCAAGTACACCGGGACAGGGTCGTCCGGCTACACCTTC. Its protein is CASKYTGTGSSGYTF.

This clone was counted a few times. The chain uses TRBV30 and TRBJ1-6, with D hard to call. Germline CDR1 GTSNPN, CDR2 SVGIG (reference sequence). The CDR3 has 14 amino acids. V lost 2 bases and J 5 bases, leaving 10 bases between the germline ends. CDR3 region: CAWSPVAHNSPLHF. The CDR3 DNA reads TGTGCCTGGAGTCCAGTCGCTCATAATTCACCCCTCCACTTT.

This clone has a single count. The V and J genes are TRBV6-4 and TRBJ1-6; 7 bases agree with TRBD1. This CDR3 comprises 13 residues. Trimming removed 5 bases from V and 8 bases from J; junction bases left unmatched: 3. CDR1 is MRHNA and CDR2 is SNTAGT in the germline V gene. The CDR3, as DNA: TGTGCCAGCAGTCGGGACAGCCATTCACCCCTCCACTTT. Protein: CASSRDSHSPLHF.

This clone was recorded a few times. The chain employs TRBV6-2 or TRBV6-3 and TRBJ2-7, with 8 bases that match TRBD1. CDR3 length equals 15 residues. Trimming cost V 4 bases and J 3 bases; bases outside gene matches: 8. Per the germline V gene, CDR1 is MNHEY and CDR2 is SVGEGT. The DNA of the CDR3 is TGTGCCAGCAGTTCTCAGGGGGCTTCGGGCTACGAGCAGTACTTC. It codes for CASSSQGASGYEQYF.

This clone was seen once. The genes are TRBV2 and TRBJ1-5; no firm D call. The V end was cut by 8 bases, the J end by 2 bases, with 13 bases between. Germline-derived CDR1 and CDR2 are SNHLY and FYNNEI. The CDR3 is made up of 14 amino acids. The chain's CDR3 is CASRRGQGNQPQHF. The CDR3 coding sequence is TGTGCCAGCCGGAGAGGGCAGGGCAATCAGCCCCAGCATTTT. Full variable domain (missing parts from reference TRBV2 and TRBJ1-5): EPEVTQTPSHQVTQMGQEVILRCVPISNHLYFYWYRQILGQKVEFLVSFYNNEISEKSEIFDDQFSVERPDGSNFTLKIRSTKLEDSAMYFCASRRGQGNQPQHFGDGTRLSIL.

V and J are TRBV10-1 and TRBJ1-6; 8 bases line up with TRBD1. Losses at the gene ends were 3 bases for V and 2 bases for J; bases not matched to a gene: 3. CDR1 and CDR2 (germline): WNHNN, SYGVQD (reference sequence). The CDR3 covers 16 residues. The CDR3 coding sequence is TGCGCCAGCAGTGATCAGGGGGCTCCCTATAATTCACCCCTCCACTTT. Translation gives CASSDQGAPYNSPLHF.

The rearrangement links TRBV6-5 to TRBJ1-1; 9 nucleotides align to TRBD1. V lost 6 bases, J lost 10 bases, and 3 bases stayed unmatched. Germline-derived CDR1 and CDR2 are MNHEY and SVGAGI. The CDR3 contains 11 residues. The CDR3: CASRTGGRAFF. CDR3 bases: TGTGCCAGCAGGACAGGGGGAAGAGCTTTCTTT.

The chain joins TRBV7-6 to TRBJ2-1, with a possible D match to TRBD2 (5 bases). Trimming shortened V by 1 base and J by 5 bases, and 24 bases separated the two germline ends. From germline, CDR1 is SGHVS and CDR2 FNYEAQ. This CDR3 has 19 amino acids. CDR3 nucleotide sequence: TGTGCCAGCAGCTTAGATGCTGTGATGGAGTGGTCGGGGAACAATGAGCAGTTCTTC. It codes for CASSLDAVMEWSGNNEQFF.

The J gene is TRBJ1-4, the V gene TRBV5-4, with 8 positions matching TRBD1. This CDR3 is 16 amino acids long. Unmatched junction bases numbered 8, after V lost 4 bases and J lost 3 bases. CDR1 and CDR2 from the germline V gene are SGHNT and YYREEE (reference sequence). CDR3 sequence: CASSKKGGQANEKLFF. DNA for the CDR3: TGTGCCAGCAGCAAGAAGGGGGGACAGGCTAATGAAAAACTGTTTTTT.

This clone was counted a single time. V usage is TRBV5-4 and J usage is TRBJ2-2, with 10 bases aligning to TRBD2. Per the germline V gene, CDR1 is SGHNT and CDR2 is YYREEE (reference sequence). The junction had 3 bases not matched to a gene; V was cut back by 0 bases and J by 7 bases. This CDR3 is 15 amino acids long. The CDR3 sequence is CASSLGGLADGELFF. CDR3 nucleotides: TGTGCCAGCAGCTTGGGTGGACTAGCGGACGGGGAGCTGTTTTTT.